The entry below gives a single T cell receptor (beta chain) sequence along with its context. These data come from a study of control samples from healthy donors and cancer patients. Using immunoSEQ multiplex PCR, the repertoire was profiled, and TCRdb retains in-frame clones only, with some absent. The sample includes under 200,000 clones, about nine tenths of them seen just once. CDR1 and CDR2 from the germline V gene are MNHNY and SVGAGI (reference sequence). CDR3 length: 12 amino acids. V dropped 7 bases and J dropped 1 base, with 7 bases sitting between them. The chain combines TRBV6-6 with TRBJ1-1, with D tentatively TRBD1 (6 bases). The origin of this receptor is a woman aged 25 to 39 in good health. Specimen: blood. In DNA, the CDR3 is TGTGCCAGCACCAGGGGGAACACTGAAGCTTTCTTT. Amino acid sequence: CASTRGNTEAFF.